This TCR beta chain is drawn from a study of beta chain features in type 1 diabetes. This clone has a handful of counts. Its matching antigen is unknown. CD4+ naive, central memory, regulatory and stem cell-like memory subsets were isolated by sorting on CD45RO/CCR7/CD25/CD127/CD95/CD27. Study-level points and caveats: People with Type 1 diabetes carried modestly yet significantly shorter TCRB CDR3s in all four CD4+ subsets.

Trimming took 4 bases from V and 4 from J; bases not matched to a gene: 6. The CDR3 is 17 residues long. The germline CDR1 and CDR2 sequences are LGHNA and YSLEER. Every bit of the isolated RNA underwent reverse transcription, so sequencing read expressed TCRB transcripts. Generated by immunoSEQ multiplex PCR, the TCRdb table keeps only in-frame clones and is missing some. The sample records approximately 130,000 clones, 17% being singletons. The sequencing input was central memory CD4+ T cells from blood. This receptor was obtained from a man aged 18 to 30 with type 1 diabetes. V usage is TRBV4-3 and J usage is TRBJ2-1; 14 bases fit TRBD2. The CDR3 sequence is CASSLGTSGGPYNEQFF. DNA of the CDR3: TGCGCCAGCAGCCTTGGGACTAGCGGGGGACCTTACAATGAGCAGTTCTTC.